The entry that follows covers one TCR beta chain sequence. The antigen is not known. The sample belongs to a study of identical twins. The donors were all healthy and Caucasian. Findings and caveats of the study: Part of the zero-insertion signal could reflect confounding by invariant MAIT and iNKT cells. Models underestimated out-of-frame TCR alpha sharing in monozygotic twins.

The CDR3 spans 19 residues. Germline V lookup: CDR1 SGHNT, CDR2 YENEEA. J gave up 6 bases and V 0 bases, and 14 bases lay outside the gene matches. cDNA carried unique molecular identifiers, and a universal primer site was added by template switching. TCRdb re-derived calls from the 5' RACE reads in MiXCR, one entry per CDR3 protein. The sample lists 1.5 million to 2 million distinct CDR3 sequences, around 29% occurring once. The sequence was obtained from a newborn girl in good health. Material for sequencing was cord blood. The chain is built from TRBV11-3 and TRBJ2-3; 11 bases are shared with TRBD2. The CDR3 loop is CASSLDRVTSGRLGDTQYF. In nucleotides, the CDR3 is TGTGCCAGCAGCTTAGACCGCGTAACTAGCGGGAGACTGGGGGATACGCAGTATTTT.